Listed below are T cell receptor beta chains from one sample, sequenced in a study of regulatory T cells in long-lasting Graves disease. TCRdb used MiXCR to reprocess the multiplex PCR reads, holding one entry per CDR3 protein. Seen here are under 800,000 distinct CDR3 sequences, about 15% observed once, and the top ten hold about 17%. In addition, the sample was reused for a study of T cells in Graves' hyperthyroidism and ophthalmopathy.

The specimen was peripheral blood mononuclear cells (PBMCs), collected at new diagnosis, from a patient treated with antithyroid drugs. The receptors come from a woman in her 30s with Graves disease. Each CDR3 is given with its conserved first and last residue. Each record gives: CDR3 DNA, CDR3 protein, V gene, D gene, J gene, clone size. The D gene is left open where the match is weak. Clone size is given for some rows only: seen once, a few or many times, or a class if the clone is expanded.

TGTGCCATCAGTGAGTCTTTAGGGACTACCTTCTCCTACGAGCAGTACTTC | CAISESLGTTFSYEQYF | TRBV10-3 | TRBD2 | TRBJ2-7 | NA
TGTGCCAGCGTGACGGGAAATCAGCCCCAGCATTTT | CASVTGNQPQHF | TRBV6-2/TRBV6-3 | NA | TRBJ1-5 | few
TGTGCCAGCAGATACCAAAACTATGGCTACACCTTC | CASRYQNYGYTF | TRBV28 | NA | TRBJ1-2 | NA
TGTGCCAGCAGTTTCCCTCCAATGAACACTGAAGCTTTCTTT | CASSFPPMNTEAFF | TRBV28 | NA | TRBJ1-1 | NA
TGCGCCAGCAGACAAGTGGGAGGAGGGAATAATGAAGCTTTCTTT | CASRQVGGGNNEAFF | TRBV4-1 | NA | TRBJ1-1 | NA
TGTGCCAGCAAGCTAGCGGGGTTGCCTCAAGAGACCCAGTACTTC | CASKLAGLPQETQYF | TRBV27 | TRBD2 | TRBJ2-5 | many
TGCGCCAGCAGCCAGGGGCGGGCTCTCGAGCAGTACTTC | CASSQGRALEQYF | TRBV4-1 | NA | TRBJ2-7 | NA
TGCGCCAGCAGCCGAGGGGGTTTAGGAGACACTGAAGCTTTCTTT | CASSRGGLGDTEAFF | TRBV4-1 | NA | TRBJ1-1 | few
TGCAGTGTAGGGGCAGGTGCCAAAAACATTCAGTACTTC | CSVGAGAKNIQYF | TRBV20-1 | NA | TRBJ2-4 | few
TGTGCCAGCTCGGGACTAGCGGTATACAATGAGCAGTTCTTC | CASSGLAVYNEQFF | TRBV7-9 | TRBD2 | TRBJ2-1 | many
TGTGCCAGCGGAAGGTTTTCCTACAATGAGCAGTTCTTC | CASGRFSYNEQFF | TRBV6-1 | NA | TRBJ2-1 | many
TGTGCCAGCAGCTGGGGACACGGGGATGAAAAACTGTTTTTT | CASSWGHGDEKLFF | TRBV7-8 | NA | TRBJ1-4 | many
TGTGCCAGCAGCGTCGAAGGAAGACAGGGGCACGAGCGGTACTTC | CASSVEGRQGHERYF | TRBV9 | TRBD1 | TRBJ2-7 | NA
TGTGCCAGCAACAGGAGCCCCTACGAGCAGTACTTC | CASNRSPYEQYF | TRBV28 | NA | TRBJ2-7 | few
TGTGCCAGCAGTTTGGGAAGGGGGCAAAACACCGGGGAGCTGTTTTTT | CASSLGRGQNTGELFF | TRBV12-3/TRBV12-4 | TRBD1 | TRBJ2-2 | many
TGTGCCTGGAGGGCCGTGGGGGGGAAGAAGACTGAAGCTTTCTTT | CAWRAVGGKKTEAFF | TRBV30 | NA | TRBJ1-1 | many
TGTGCCAGCATTTTACCGGGTCTGGGCACTGAAGCTTTCTTT | CASILPGLGTEAFF | TRBV12-3/TRBV12-4 | NA | TRBJ1-1 | many
TGTGCCAGCAGCCAATACGGGGCGCAGCCCCAGCATTTT | CASSQYGAQPQHF | TRBV3-1 | NA | TRBJ1-5 | NA
TGTGCCACCAGCAGAGACAGGGCAGACTATGGCTACACCTTC | CATSRDRADYGYTF | TRBV15 | NA | TRBJ1-2 | many
TGCGCCAGCTCTGACAGTGGTAATGAAAAACTGGTTTTT | CASSDSGNEKLVF | TRBV5-1 | NA | TRBJ1-4 | few
TGTGCCAGCCTCCTCTCTGGGAACACTGAAGCTTTCTTT | CASLLSGNTEAFF | TRBV28 | NA | TRBJ1-1 | many
TGTGCCAGCAGTCCAAGACAGGGGATAAGACCCGAAGCTTTCTTT | CASSPRQGIRPEAFF | TRBV12-3/TRBV12-4 | TRBD1 | TRBJ1-1 | many
TGTGCCAGCAGTTTTCCGACCCAGCCGACCCAGCATTTT | CASSFPTQPTQHF | TRBV28 | NA | TRBJ1-5 | many
TGTGCCAGCAGTCGGACAGGGCCAGATTCACCCCTCCACTTT | CASSRTGPDSPLHF | TRBV6-4 | TRBD1 | TRBJ1-6 | few
TGCAGCGTTGTGGGACTTAATGAAAAACTGTTTTTT | CSVVGLNEKLFF | TRBV29-1 | NA | TRBJ1-4 | many
TGTGCCAGTAGTTTAGAGGACAGGGGCCCCTACGAGCAGTACTTC | CASSLEDRGPYEQYF | TRBV19 | TRBD1 | TRBJ2-7 | NA
TGTGCCAGCAGCTCCCCGGGGCTAGCGGGGATCACAGATACGCAGTATTTT | CASSSPGLAGITDTQYF | TRBV7-3 | TRBD2 | TRBJ2-3 | NA
TGTGCCAGCAGCGCCCCGGACAGGGCTAATGAAAAACTGTTTTTT | CASSAPDRANEKLFF | TRBV9 | TRBD1 | TRBJ1-4 | few
TGCAGCGTTGAACTGTCCATGGACACTGAAGCTTTCTTT | CSVELSMDTEAFF | TRBV29-1 | NA | TRBJ1-1 | NA
TGTGCCAGCAGCTTAACGCAAGGAGTTTCCTCCGAGCAGTACTTC | CASSLTQGVSSEQYF | TRBV7-3 | NA | TRBJ2-7 | many
TGTGCCAGTAGTATCAGGGTACAGTCTGGAAACACCATATATTTT | CASSIRVQSGNTIYF | TRBV19 | NA | TRBJ1-3 | NA
TGTGCCAGCAGCTTCGGAAGGGGGAGTGAAAAACTGTTTTTT | CASSFGRGSEKLFF | TRBV7-6 | NA | TRBJ1-4 | few
TGTGCCAGCAGCTGGTCGACAGGTGGGAACACTGAAGCTTTCTTT | CASSWSTGGNTEAFF | TRBV5-6 | NA | TRBJ1-1 | many
TGTGCCAGCATCACGGGGGGAGGGACGCAGTATTTT | CASITGGGTQYF | TRBV6-1 | TRBD2 | TRBJ2-3 | few
TGTGCCATACCTAAAGCGGGAGCCCCGGGGGATACGCAGTATTTT | CAIPKAGAPGDTQYF | TRBV2 | TRBD2 | TRBJ2-3 | many
TGTGCCAGCGCAACTGCGGGAGGGCTAGACGGGGAGCTGTTTTTT | CASATAGGLDGELFF | TRBV19 | TRBD2 | TRBJ2-2 | few